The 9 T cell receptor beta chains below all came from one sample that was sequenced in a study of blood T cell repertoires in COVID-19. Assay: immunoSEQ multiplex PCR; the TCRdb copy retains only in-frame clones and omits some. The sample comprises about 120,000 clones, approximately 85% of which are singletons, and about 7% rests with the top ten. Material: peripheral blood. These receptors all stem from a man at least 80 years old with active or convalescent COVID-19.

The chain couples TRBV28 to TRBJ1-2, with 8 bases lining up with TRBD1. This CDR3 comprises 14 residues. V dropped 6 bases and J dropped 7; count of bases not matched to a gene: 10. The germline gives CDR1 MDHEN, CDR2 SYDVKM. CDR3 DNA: TGTGCCAGCAGACCCCCCGGGACAGGAATTGGCTACACCTTC. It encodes CASRPPGTGIGYTF.

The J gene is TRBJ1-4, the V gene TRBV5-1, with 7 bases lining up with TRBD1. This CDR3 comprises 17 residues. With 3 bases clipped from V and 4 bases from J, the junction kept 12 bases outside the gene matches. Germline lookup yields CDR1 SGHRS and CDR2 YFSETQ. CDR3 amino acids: CASSYDREQMYNEKLFF. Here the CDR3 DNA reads TGCGCCAGCAGCTACGACAGGGAGCAAATGTATAATGAAAAACTGTTTTTT.

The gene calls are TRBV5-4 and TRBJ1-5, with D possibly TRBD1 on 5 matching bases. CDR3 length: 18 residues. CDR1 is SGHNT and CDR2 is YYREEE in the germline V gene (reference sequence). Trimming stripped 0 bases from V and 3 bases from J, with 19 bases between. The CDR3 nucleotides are TGTGCCAGCAGCTTGGATCACCAGGGAGGGTTTGACAATCAGCCCCAGCATTTT. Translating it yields CASSLDHQGGFDNQPQHF.

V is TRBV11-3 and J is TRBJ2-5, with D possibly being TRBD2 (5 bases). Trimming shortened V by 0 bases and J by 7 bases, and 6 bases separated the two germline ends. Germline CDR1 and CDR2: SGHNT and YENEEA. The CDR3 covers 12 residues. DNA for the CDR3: TGTGCCAGCAGCTTAGATCGGGGGACCCAGTACTTC. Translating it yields CASSLDRGTQYF. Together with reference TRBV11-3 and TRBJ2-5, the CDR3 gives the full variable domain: EAGVVQSPRYKIIEKKQPVAFWCNPISGHNTLYWYLQNLGQGPELLIRYENEEAVDDSQLPKDRFSAERLKGVDSTLKIQPAELGDSAVYLCASSLDRGTQYFGPGTRLLVL.

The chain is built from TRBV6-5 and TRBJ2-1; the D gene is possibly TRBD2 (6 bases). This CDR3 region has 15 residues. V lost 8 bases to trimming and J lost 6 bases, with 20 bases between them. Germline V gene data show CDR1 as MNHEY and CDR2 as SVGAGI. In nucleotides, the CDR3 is TGTGCCAGCGGCTCCCTGGGGGTAGCGGCCAATGAGCAGTTCTTC. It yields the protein CASGSLGVAANEQFF.

The CDR3 DNA reads TGCGCCAGCAGCTCGGGGGGGCGGGACACAGATACGCAGTATTTT. This gives the protein CASSSGGRDTDTQYF. The chain joins TRBV5-1 to TRBJ2-3, with 8 bases lining up with TRBD2. V dropped 3 bases and J dropped 2; count of bases not matched to a gene: 5. Per germline, CDR1 SGHRS and CDR2 YFSETQ. CDR3 size: 15 residues.

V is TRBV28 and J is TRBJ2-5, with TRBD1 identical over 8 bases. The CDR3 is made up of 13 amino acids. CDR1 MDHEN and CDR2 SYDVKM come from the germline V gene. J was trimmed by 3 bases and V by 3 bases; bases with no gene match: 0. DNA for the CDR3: TGTGCCAGCAGTTTGGGACAGGAAGAGACCCAGTACTTC. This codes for CASSLGQEETQYF. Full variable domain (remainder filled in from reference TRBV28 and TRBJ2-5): DVKVTQSSRYLVKRTGEKVFLECVQDMDHENMFWYRQDPGLGLRLIYFSYDVKMKEKGDIPEGYSVSREKKERFSLILESASTNQTSMYLCASSLGQEETQYFGPGTRLLVL.

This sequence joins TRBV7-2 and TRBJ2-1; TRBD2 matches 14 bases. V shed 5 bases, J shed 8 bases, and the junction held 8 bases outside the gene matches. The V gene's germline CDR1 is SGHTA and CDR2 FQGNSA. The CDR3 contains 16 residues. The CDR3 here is CASSRGLAGVGDEQFF. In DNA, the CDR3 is TGTGCCAGCAGCCGGGGACTAGCGGGAGTAGGCGATGAGCAGTTCTTC.

CDR3 region: CASSPPREESEAFF. The CDR3 DNA reads as TGTGCCAGCAGCCCACCCAGGGAGGAAAGTGAAGCTTTCTTT. V usage is TRBV3-1 (or the pseudogene TRBV3-2) and J usage is TRBJ1-1, with D maybe TRBD1 (5 bases). CDR3 length equals 14 residues. Germline CDR1 is LGHDT and CDR2 is YNNKEL (reference sequence). The V gene lost 4 bases and the J gene lost 7 bases, with 16 bases spanning the gap.